The TCR beta chain described here comes from a study of T cell responses to AZD1222 COVID-19 vaccine. Study results and limitations: In all cases, repertoires were sampled only after the peak T cell response.

On this clone itself: Antigen specificity is unknown.

Libraries were prepared by immunoSEQ multiplex PCR; TCRdb keeps only in-frame clonotypes and omits some of them. The sample records around 100,000 clones, roughly 88% being singletons. Germline values: CDR1 MNHEY, CDR2 SVGAGI. After removal of 0 bases from V and 2 bases from J, the junction contained 0 bases not matched to a gene. This CDR3 is 15 amino acids long. V and J are TRBV6-5 and TRBJ1-3, with 8 bases that match TRBD1. Sequencing was performed on peripheral blood, taken on day 0 of AZD1222 vaccination. This clonotype originated in an adult in good health. In nucleotides, the CDR3 is TGTGCCAGCAGTTACTCGACAGGGGCTGGAAACACCATATATTTT. It yields the protein CASSYSTGAGNTIYF.